This TCR beta chain was recovered during a study of spatial heterogeneity in lung cancer. The table lists this clonotype with many counts. TCRdb re-called the 5' RACE reads through MiXCR, storing one row per CDR3 protein. Of 48,000 or so distinct CDR3 sequences listed, roughly 5.7% are singletons. Time point noted: sample taken at primary tumor resection. Tumor, nontumor lung or frozen PBMC supplied whole RNA, sequenced without sorting. Samples were obtained from approximately 76 donors, all untreated early-stage non-small cell lung cancer patients. The CDR3 length is 12 residues. V lost 5 bases, J lost 7 bases, and 9 bases lay in between.

This TCR was recovered from a male donor with early-stage non-small cell lung cancer. The rearrangement joins TRBV12-3 or TRBV12-4 to TRBJ2-1; possible D gene TRBD1, 6 bases. The source was PBMCs, collected at surgery. The CDR3 DNA is TGTGCCAGCAGTAACAGGGTAAATGAGCAGTTCTTC. It is translated as CASSNRVNEQFF.